The 31 T cell receptor beta chains presented below share a single source sample, sequenced in a study of T-cell reconstitution after alpha-beta-depleted transplantation in children. Library preparation (for TCRbeta) was performed with unique molecular identifiers. TCRdb called the PCR reads again in MiXCR, with one record for every CDR3 protein. This sample yields about 640,000 distinct CDR3 sequences, of which 16% are seen a single time; over 0.95% belongs to the top ten. The sequencing used PBMCs from the stem cell graft donor, collected from the stem cell graft. The receptor set was obtained from a human donor who donated a stem cell graft to a child with acute myeloid leukemia.

This clonotype was observed a few times. One junction end disagrees with the germline gene, perhaps due to a read error. The chain carries TRBV20-1 and TRBJ1-5; no reliable D call. This CDR3 is built from 15 residues. Germline CDR1 is DFQATT and CDR2 is SNEGSKA (reference sequence). CDR3 amino acids: CCARETRRSNQPQHF. CDR3 sequence (DNA): TGCTGTGCTAGAGAAACACGCCGGAGCAATCAGCCCCAGCATTTT.

This clonotype turned up a few times. The chain carries TRBV18 and TRBJ1-6; D unclear. The CDR3 has 14 residues. Germline V CDR1 and CDR2: KGHSH, LQKENI. Trimming took 6 bases from V and 7 from J, leaving 13 bases between them. The CDR3 protein is CASSHGEGNSPLHF. The CDR3 DNA follows: TGTGCCAGCTCCCACGGGGAGGGAAATTCACCCCTCCACTTT.

This clonotype was counted a few times. The chain has TRBV7-2 and TRBJ2-5, with D possibly being TRBD2 (5 bases). Germline V CDR1 and CDR2: SGHTA, FQGNSA. V was pared by 5 bases and J by 1 base, with 11 bases between. This CDR3 spans 14 amino acids. CDR3 DNA: TGTGCCAGCAGCAGAGCCGGGATCCAAGAGACCCAGTACTTC. Its protein is CASSRAGIQETQYF.

This clonotype was found many times. The chain recombines TRBV7-9 with TRBJ2-7; D not certain. This CDR3 is 14 amino acids long. With 7 bases removed from V and 3 bases from J, the gap between germline ends came to 16 bases. Germline CDR1 is SEHNR and CDR2 is FQNEAQ (reference sequence). The CDR3 DNA reads TGTGCCAGCACCCTCAAGATCCAGGTCTACGAGCAGTACGTC. Translated, it gives CASTLKIQVYEQYV.

This clonotype has at least ten counts. The chain couples TRBV12-3 or TRBV12-4 to TRBJ2-5; no firm D call. V was cut by 1 base and J by 7 bases, with 7 bases left in between. This CDR3 comprises 12 residues. In DNA, the CDR3 is TGTGCCAGCAGTTTAGGGGTCTCGACCCAGTACTTC. Protein product: CASSLGVSTQYF.

This clonotype showed up many times. The CDR3 protein is CSVETGDNQPQHF. DNA for the CDR3: TGCAGCGTTGAAACAGGGGATAATCAGCCCCAGCATTTT. V gene TRBV29-1 combines with J gene TRBJ1-5, with TRBD1 matching over 7 bases. Trimming at V came to 2 bases and at J to 4 bases, leaving 2 bases not matched to a gene. The CDR3 contains 13 residues. Germline V CDR1 and CDR2: SQVTM, ANQGSEA. Drawing the rest from reference TRBV29-1 and TRBJ1-5, the complete variable domain is SAVISQKPSRDICQRGTSLTIQCQVDSQVTMMFWYRQQPGQSLTLIATANQGSEATYESGFVIDKFPISRPNLTFSTLTVSNMSPEDSSIYLCSVETGDNQPQHFGDGTRLSIL.

This clonotype was seen at least ten times. V usage is TRBV5-1 and J usage is TRBJ2-1; the D is unclear. CDR1 is SGHRS and CDR2 is YFSETQ in the germline V gene. The length of the CDR3 is 14 residues. V was clipped by 0 bases and J by 9 bases, with 13 bases between them. CDR3 sequence: CASSLALDLGEQFF. DNA of the CDR3: TGCGCCAGCAGCTTGGCTCTAGATTTAGGTGAGCAGTTCTTC.

The sample holds many counts of this clonotype. The rearrangement joins TRBV18 to TRBJ1-5, with a possible D match to TRBD1 (6 bases). CDR1 is KGHSH, CDR2 LQKENI, per germline. This CDR3 has 13 residues. Trimming stripped 8 bases from V and 4 bases from J, with 12 bases between. The CDR3 region has the DNA TGTGCCAGCAGTAGACAGGATAATCAGCCCCAGCATTTT. Amino acids: CASSRQDNQPQHF. The whole variable domain, remainder taken from reference TRBV18 and TRBJ1-5, is NAGVMQNPRHLVRRRGQEARLRCSPMKGHSHVYWYRQLPEEGLKFMVYLQKENIIDESGMPKERFSAEFPKEGPSILRIQQVVRGDSAAYFCASSRQDNQPQHFGDGTRLSIL.

This clonotype has a count of ten or more. The rearrangement links TRBV7-2 to TRBJ2-5; possibly TRBD2 for D (6 bases). The CDR3 contains 14 residues. V was pared by 0 bases and J by 4 bases, with 9 bases between. Germline V gives CDR1 SGHTA, CDR2 FQGNSA. CDR3 sequence reads: CASSLAGGVETQYF. CDR3 sequence (DNA): TGTGCCAGCAGCTTAGCTGGAGGGGTAGAGACCCAGTACTTC.

Ten or more counts support this clonotype. This rearrangement joins TRBV20-1 to TRBJ2-1; 11 bases align to TRBD2. CDR3 length: 16 amino acids. Germline CDR1 and CDR2: DFQATT and SNEGSKA (reference sequence). With 2 bases clipped from V and 10 bases from J, the junction kept 13 bases outside the gene matches. CDR3 bases: TGCAGTGCTAGAACCCCCCTAGCGGGGGGCCCAAGGGAGCAGTTCTTC. Translating it yields CSARTPLAGGPREQFF.

The gene calls are TRBV28 and TRBJ2-7; D possibly corresponds to TRBD1 (7 bases). The CDR3 loop spans 14 amino acids. The V end was cut by 10 bases, the J end by 2 bases, with 18 bases between. CDR1 and CDR2 (germline): MDHEN, SYDVKM. The CDR3 region has the DNA TGTGCCACCTGGACAGGACTATACCCCTACGAGCAGTACGTC. Translating it yields CATWTGLYPYEQYV.

In the case of this clonotype: This may arise from a read error, as a much more abundant clone is one base away. The gene calls are TRBV20-1 and TRBJ2-6; D tentatively reads TRBD1 or TRBD2 (6 bases each). The CDR3 totals 15 residues. The germline V gene encodes CDR1 DFQATT and CDR2 SNEGSKA (reference sequence). CDR3: CCARKGGAGANVLTF. DNA of the CDR3: TGCTGTGCTAGAAAGGGGGGAGCAGGGGCCAACGTCCTGACTTTC.

The chain links TRBV4-3 to TRBJ1-1; D is ambiguous. The V gene's germline CDR1 is LGHNA and CDR2 YSLEER. The V and J ends lost 1 base and 3 bases respectively, with 15 bases between them. The CDR3 is made up of 16 amino acids. The CDR3 loop reads CASSQGKLLDDTEAFF. The CDR3 DNA reads TGCGCCAGCAGCCAAGGAAAATTATTAGATGACACTGAAGCTTTCTTT.

The table lists this clonotype with a few counts. J is TRBJ1-1 and V is TRBV4-1; 8 nucleotides line up with TRBD1. Germline-derived CDR1 and CDR2 are MGHRA and YSYEKL. CDR3 length equals 12 residues. Trimming removed 1 base from V and 8 bases from J; junction bases left unmatched: 0. As DNA, the CDR3 is TGCGCCAGCAGCCAAGGGACAGGGGAAGCTTTCTTT. Translation gives CASSQGTGEAFF.

This clonotype has a count of ten or more. The CDR3 region is CSARVRSGVSYNEQFF. The CDR3 DNA follows: TGCAGTGCTAGAGTGCGTAGCGGGGTATCCTACAATGAGCAGTTCTTC. The chain combines TRBV20-1 with TRBJ2-1; 8 nucleotides match TRBD2. CDR1 is DFQATT, CDR2 SNEGSKA, per germline (reference sequence). This CDR3 region has 16 residues. After removal of 1 base from V and 1 base from J, the junction contained 6 bases not matched to a gene.

With respect to this clonotype: A much larger clone sits a single nucleotide away, making a read error possible. This sequence joins TRBV5-6 and TRBJ2-1; D gene ambiguous. Between the trimmed V and J ends, which lost 4 bases and 6 bases, there was a span of 11 bases. The CDR3 has 13 residues. Germline CDR1 is SGHDT and CDR2 is YYEEEE. The DNA of the CDR3 is TGTGCCAGCAGCACCAGCCAGGCCAATGAGCAGTTCTTC. This translates into CASSTSQANEQFF.

This clonotype was seen repeatedly, ten times or more. The V and J genes are TRBV20-1 and TRBJ2-3, with D possibly matching TRBD2 (5 bases). The CDR3 is made up of 13 amino acids. Germline assignment: CDR1 DFQATT and CDR2 SNEGSKA (reference sequence). V was shortened by 6 bases and J by 2 bases, with 12 bases between the two germline ends. The CDR3 sequence: CSADSADTDTQYF. DNA of the CDR3: TGCAGTGCGGACTCAGCGGACACAGATACGCAGTATTTT.

This clonotype has a count of ten or more. V gene TRBV4-3 combines with J gene TRBJ1-2; D not resolved. V was clipped by 1 base and J by 4 bases, with 10 bases between them. The germline V gene has CDR1 LGHNA and CDR2 YSLEER. The length of the CDR3 is 14 residues. For the CDR3, the DNA is TGCGCCAGCAGCCAAGGAGGAAGCGGCTATGGCTACACCTTC. Its protein is CASSQGGSGYGYTF.

A few counts support this clonotype. This chain joins TRBV11-2 and TRBJ1-5, with D perhaps TRBD1 (5 bases). The length of the CDR3 is 19 residues. Germline CDR1 is SGHAT and CDR2 is FQNNGV. Trimming removed 3 bases at V and 4 bases at J, with 25 bases between. In nucleotides, the CDR3 is TGTGCCAGCAGCTTGATCGAACTACGACAGCTCCTCTGTAATCAGCCCCAGCATTTT. This encodes CASSLIELRQLLCNQPQHF.

This clonotype came up many times. The V and J genes are TRBV20-1 and TRBJ2-3; D is undetermined. Trimming stripped 7 bases from V and 0 bases from J, with 11 bases between. Germline loops: CDR1 DFQATT, CDR2 SNEGSKA (reference sequence). This CDR3 comprises 13 residues. CDR3 sequence: CSVDYISTDTQYF. The CDR3 coding sequence is TGCAGTGTGGATTACATTAGCACAGATACGCAGTATTTT.

The CDR3, as DNA: TGTGCCAGCAGTTACTCGCCTGGGTGGACTGAAGCTTTCTTT. Translated: CASSYSPGWTEAFF. The chain carries TRBV6-5 and TRBJ1-1; D is unclear. Germline-derived CDR1 and CDR2 are MNHEY and SVGAGI. The germline V and J ends were trimmed by 0 bases and 5 bases, with 10 bases remaining between them. CDR3 length equals 14 residues.

This clonotype occurred a few times. V gene TRBV15 combines with J gene TRBJ2-6, with D possibly being TRBD2 (5 bases). Germline loops: CDR1 LNHNV, CDR2 YYDKDF (reference sequence). Trimming left V 0 bases short and J 0 bases short, with 9 bases between. The CDR3 is made up of 17 amino acids. The CDR3: CATSRDPRGSGANVLTF. In nucleotides, the CDR3 is TGTGCCACCAGCAGAGATCCTCGGGGCTCTGGGGCCAACGTCCTGACTTTC.

This chain connects TRBV4-3 to TRBJ2-2; possibly TRBD2 for D (5 bases). The CDR3 contains 14 residues. V lost 1 base, J lost 6 bases, and 9 bases lay in between. Germline lookup yields CDR1 LGHNA and CDR2 YSLEER. DNA for the CDR3: TGCGCCAGCAGCCAAGGGGCGAGGGCCGGGGAGCTGTTTTTT. Its translation is CASSQGARAGELFF.

This chain links TRBV20-1 with TRBJ2-7; no firm D call. CDR3 length: 11 amino acids. CDR1 and CDR2 from the germline V gene are DFQATT and SNEGSKA (reference sequence). Trimming left V 5 bases short and J 5 bases short, with 10 bases between. As DNA, the CDR3 is TGCAGTGCTCCCTTAGGCAACGAGCAGTACGTC. This codes for CSAPLGNEQYV.

There are many counts of this clonotype. This rearrangement joins TRBV29-1 to TRBJ1-5, with D perhaps matching TRBD1 (5 bases). Germline V gene sequence: CDR1 SQVTM, CDR2 ANQGSEA. V was shortened by 6 bases and J by 4 bases, with 13 bases between the two germline ends. The CDR3 length is 13 residues. This CDR3 reads CSVGGYANQPQHF. CDR3 coding DNA: TGCAGCGTGGGGGGGTATGCGAATCAGCCCCAGCATTTT. Combining the CDR3 with reference TRBV29-1 and TRBJ1-5 gives the whole variable domain SAVISQKPSRDICQRGTSLTIQCQVDSQVTMMFWYRQQPGQSLTLIATANQGSEATYESGFVIDKFPISRPNLTFSTLTVSNMSPEDSSIYLCSVGGYANQPQHFGDGTRLSIL.

This clonotype has only a few counts. This sequence joins TRBV20-1 and TRBJ2-2, with a possible D match to TRBD2 (7 bases). Germline CDR1 is DFQATT and CDR2 is SNEGSKA (reference sequence). V lost 0 bases, J lost 0 bases, and 8 bases lay in between. CDR3 length: 15 amino acids. DNA for the CDR3: TGCAGTGCTAGAGAGCGGGGGCCGAACACCGGGGAGCTGTTTTTT. Its protein product is CSARERGPNTGELFF.

The chain uses TRBV7-9 and TRBJ2-7, with D perhaps matching TRBD1 or TRBD2 (5 bases each). The CDR3 is made up of 14 amino acids. The germline CDR1 and CDR2 sequences are SEHNR and FQNEAQ (reference sequence). V was pared by 3 bases and J by 6 bases, with 15 bases between. The CDR3 bases are TGTGCCAGCAGCTTCCCGGGACCTTCGCCCGAGCAGTACTTC. This codes for CASSFPGPSPEQYF.

This clonotype appeared many times. V gene TRBV12-3 or TRBV12-4 combines with J gene TRBJ1-1, with D uncertain. Trimming stripped 5 bases from V and 3 bases from J, with 7 bases between. The CDR3 spans 12 residues. The CDR3 protein is CASSPRYTEAFF. Written as DNA, the CDR3 is TGTGCCAGCAGTCCTCGGTACACTGAAGCTTTCTTT.

The sample holds many counts of this clonotype. The chain uses TRBV29-1 and TRBJ2-5, with no clear D. Trimming left V 5 bases short and J 5 bases short, with 9 bases between. The germline V gene encodes CDR1 SQVTM and CDR2 ANQGSEA. This CDR3 contains 11 residues. The CDR3 coding sequence is TGCAGCGTTTGGCGGCGGGAGACCCAGTACTTC. This codes for CSVWRRETQYF.

This clonotype was observed at least ten times. The V gene is TRBV7-2, the J gene TRBJ2-3, with a possible D match to TRBD2 (5 bases). CDR1 and CDR2 (germline): SGHTA, FQGNSA. The CDR3 has 12 residues. The V gene lost 3 bases and the J gene lost 8 bases, with 9 bases spanning the gap. The CDR3 sequence: CASSFAGVTQYF. The CDR3 nucleotides are TGTGCCAGCAGCTTCGCGGGTGTTACGCAGTATTTT.

Comments on this clonotype: This may arise from a read error, as a much more abundant clone is one base away. The chain is built from TRBV20-1 and TRBJ2-3; possible D gene TRBD1, 6 bases. The germline V gene has CDR1 DFQATT and CDR2 SNEGSKA (reference sequence). Trimming cost V 1 base and J 1 base, with 12 bases left between them. The CDR3 loop spans 15 amino acids. The CDR3 nucleotides read TGCAGTGCTAGAGGTCCCAGGACAGGCACAGATACGCAGTATTTT. It yields the protein CSARGPRTGTDTQYF.